The T cell receptor beta chain described here comes from a study of cytomegalovirus exposure and HLA in healthy donors (dated by TCRdb to the late 2010s). Notes on the research overall: In an earlier analysis of 587 of the donors, approximately 300 Gb of sequence data and just under 120 million unique TCR beta sequences from about 180 million T cells were reported. Roughly 310 gigabases of sequencing data and 70 million to 85 million unique TCR sequences were included in an early release covering 550 to 650 HLA-typed donors. Of the roughly 400 genotyped donors, approximately 83% fell in the genetic ancestry cluster associated with self-reported Caucasian donors. The study was designed to test whether signatures of past pathogen exposure could be identified by cataloging public T cell receptors. Using immunosequencing, the study profiled T cell repertoires from 666 subjects and related those repertoires to cytomegalovirus serostatus. In addition to the first cohort of 666 subjects, a separate validation cohort of 120 different subjects was used. High-throughput TCR immunosequencing, statistical association of individual TCRs with disease status, and machine learning were combined to predict cytomegalovirus infection status. In a later analysis, previously published TCR beta repertoires from fewer than 750 donors were re-analyzed and high-resolution HLA genotyping was added so that TCR occurrence patterns could be studied. Rather than drawing on any new phenotypic data, the later analysis identified candidate immune exposures from TCR beta sequences and the way those sequences occurred across donors. An earlier analysis of 500 to 750 of the donors applied high-throughput TCR beta sequencing to assess whether each TCR beta V gene segment acted as functional or pseudogenic. Donor age, sex, ethnicity and CMV serostatus were compiled alongside the repertoire data. In a later genetic analysis, genome-wide SNP genotypes for about 65% of the 666 donors were used, and that subset was treated as a discovery cohort. All discovery cohort repertoires had been generated using a single sequencing platform. Both class I and class II loci were covered by HLA typing, at four-digit resolution. Typing coverage varied by locus: roughly 620-640 donors for A, B, C, DRB1 and DQB1; around 560 for DQA1; 606 for DPA1; roughly 470 for DPB1. Four to six DR-DQ haplotypes were handled as single units for association and clustering because linkage in the cohort was strong. On average, around 240,000 unique TCR beta nucleotide sequences were sequenced per donor among about 400 genotyped donors of the cohort, with around 19% of those sequences being non-productive. Summary of the overall study and its limitations: A later genetic analysis associated a missense DCLRE1C variant with V-gene and J-gene trimming of TCR beta chains, and an independent cohort replicated the association. Cytomegalovirus status was reported to be diagnosed by the classifier with high specificity and sensitivity in both the original and validation cohorts. At a false discovery rate of 0.05, a later analysis linked 16,951 TCR beta sequences to specific HLA alleles. Most TCR sequences were seen in very few donors, while some public TCRs were found in many individuals. Immune exposure information for the cohort was limited to CMV serostatus. In a later analysis, several top co-occurrence clusters were reported to appear linked to parvovirus B19, influenza, CMV and Epstein-Barr virus. Some IMGT-functional V segments, including TRBV6-2 and TRBV6-3, could not be told apart with the 87-base-pair reads, so those segments were excluded. Correlated functional status among segregating V segments might reflect linkage disequilibrium, but an unknown experimental factor could not be ruled out. The authors suggested that the approach could potentially be generalized to other disease states and immunological phenotypes. A later analysis found that most CMV-associated TCR beta chains appeared HLA-restricted, with HLA associations seemingly driven largely by CMV exposure. According to a later analysis, TCR association rates differed among HLA loci, with DRB1 alleles showing the most associated TCRs and HLA-C alleles showing the fewest. In vitro tests confirmed that three of the cytomegalovirus-associated TCR beta chains recognize cytomegalovirus antigens. A later analysis found that HLA-associated TCR beta chains were more clonally expanded and had lower generation probabilities than equally common non-associated chains. The presence/absence analyses assumed that sequencing depth was roughly uniform across donors, and that assumption may not be true. Compared with the 666-donor mean, donors in an Asian-associated ancestry cluster had fewer N-insertions in productive TCRs, according to a later genetic analysis. About 17 rarely observed V segments, including chromosome 9 orphons, were excluded from the earlier analysis of a few hundred of the donors because counts were too low. A further reported finding was that TCR beta sequences accurately predicted the HLA-A and HLA-B alleles for most subjects in the first cohort. A cluster of highly shared sequence variants was judged likely to be a technical artifact of the sequencing pipeline. The study listed approximately 150 TCR beta chains as associated with cytomegalovirus. Only TCR beta chains were sequenced in this cohort, and the absence of alpha or paired-chain data limited detectable features. Because some donors lacked HLA typing at each locus, the association tests relied only on the typed subset. In an earlier analysis of fewer than 750 of the donors, most TCR beta V segments were observed in productive rearrangements about 87% or about 30% of the time, broadly matching IMGT annotations. When HLA alleles, especially DR and DQ, strongly co-occurred, attributing TCR associations to individual alleles was difficult.

CDR1 and CDR2 are drawn from the germline V gene (reference sequence): LNHDA, SQIVND. The germline V and J ends show losses of 11 bases and 0 bases respectively, and no gene match explains 10 bases of the junction. Counted from cysteine to phenylalanine, this CDR3 has 16 amino acids. The entry retains the CDR3 DNA only, 48 bases that are in frame from base 1. Library preparation employed the immunoSEQ multiplex PCR assay. The multiplex PCR relied on a mix of 60 forward primers for TCR Vbeta segments and 13 reverse primers for TCR Jbeta segments. The CDR3 region of rearranged TCR beta genes was amplified from genomic DNA with a multiplex PCR assay. The amplified TCR beta libraries were sequenced on the Illumina HiSeq System as 87-base-pair reads. The study's processing was this. A later analysis counted tens of millions of unique TCR beta chains across the 650 to 800 repertoires, and 10 million to 11 million of these chains were shared by at least two donors. Raw reads were error-corrected and collapsed into unique sequences by a nearest-neighbor algorithm in which closely related sequences were merged to remove PCR and sequencing errors. To assign V, D and J gene segments, CDR3 sequences were aligned to IMGT reference sequences. For a sequence to be retained, at least a six-nucleotide match to both a V gene segment and a J gene segment was required. Rearrangements were classified as productive when the CDR3 lacked stop codons and remained in frame with V and J, and all other rearrangements were classified as non-productive. Following IMGT convention, CDR3 was defined as the stretch from the second conserved V-encoded cysteine to the conserved J-encoded phenylalanine. The earlier analysis of 550 to 650 of the donors excluded any sequence lacking an unambiguous match to a single V gene segment. An earlier analysis of under 750 of the donors called V segments functional above 56.7% productive rearrangements and segregating when the between-donor standard deviation exceeded 5%. A statistical classification framework was built for diagnosing cytomegalovirus status from the catalog of TCR beta chain sequences. In a later analysis, V and J genes were assigned by comparing TCR nucleotide sequences against IMGT/GENE-DB human TR gene sequences. The TCRdist pipeline was used in a later analysis to assign CDR3 sequences and most-parsimonious VDJ recombination scenarios. In a later analysis, each TCR beta chain was defined by its CDR3 amino acid sequence together with its V-gene family, and reads lacking a unique V-gene family were excluded. To address suspected cross-contamination and a sequencing artifact, a later analysis removed over 500 highly shared, low-generation-probability nucleotide sequences. For each public chain, a later analysis derived a clonal expansion index from normalized ranks of inferred template counts within each repertoire. In a later analysis, generation probabilities were computed using a VDJ recombination model fitted to out-of-frame rearrangements, and the results were checked against IGoR. Hypergeometric tests were used in a later analysis to score TCR-TCR, TCR-HLA and TCR-CMV co-occurrence, with a repertoire-size bias correction applied to the TCR pairs. To estimate false discovery rates, a later analysis permuted the HLA or CMV assignments 20 times. In a later analysis, co-occurring TCRs were grouped using DBSCAN, with TCRdist sequence similarity added in when clustering inside HLA-allele-positive subsets. Repertoires with fewer than 30,000 or more than 120,000 public chains, plus five repertoires with anomalous nucleotide sharing, were excluded from co-occurrence clustering. TCRdb carries this immuneACCESS record with in-frame sequences only. Its versions omit some clonotypes, under half of them owing to an unresolved V gene in the studies checked, with the rest unexplained. D and trimming were read from the DNA, whereas the V and J calls and clone size are those reported in that table. The sample table lists about 160,000 clones, roughly 85% of them with a count of one. About 0.93% of the sample comes from the top ten.

For this clone: The target of this receptor is not known. Base qualities are missing; no much larger clone stands one base away.

The cohort consisted of 666 healthy bone marrow donors. At the time of sampling, all cohort members were nominally healthy, though unrecorded immune exposures were likely present. The donor tested CMV seropositive and was one of the 289 seropositive cohort members. Each donor provided a peripheral blood sample, and peripheral blood mononuclear cells were used for TCR beta sequencing. Genomic DNA was extracted from the blood cell samples with the Qiagen DNeasy Blood Extraction Kit. The source of this sequence is a woman between 50 and 59 years old in good health and CMV-seropositive. Recombination connected TRBV19 to TRBJ1-5; 10 central bases correspond to TRBD1. Sequenced sample: PBMCs. The DNA sequence is given as TGTGCCTGCCGGGACAGGGGTCCAAATAGCAATCAGCCCCAGCATTTT. It translates to CACRDRGPNSNQPQHF.